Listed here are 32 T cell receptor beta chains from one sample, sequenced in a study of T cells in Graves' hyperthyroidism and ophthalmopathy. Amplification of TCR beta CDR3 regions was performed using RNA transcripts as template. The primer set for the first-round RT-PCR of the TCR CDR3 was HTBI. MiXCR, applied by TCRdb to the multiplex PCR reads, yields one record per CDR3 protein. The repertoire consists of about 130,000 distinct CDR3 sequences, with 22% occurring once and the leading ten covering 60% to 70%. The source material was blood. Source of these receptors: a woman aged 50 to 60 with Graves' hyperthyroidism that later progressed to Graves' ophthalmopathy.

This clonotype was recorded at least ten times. In nucleotides, the CDR3 is TGTGCCACCAGTGACCCTACGGGAGGCTCCTTGGCGGAGCAGTTCTTC. Amino acids: CATSDPTGGSLAEQFF. The chain is built from TRBV24-1 and TRBJ2-1; 7 nucleotides agree with TRBD2. J gave up 10 bases and V 4 bases, and 15 bases lay outside the gene matches. This CDR3 region has 16 residues. Germline CDR1 reads KGHDR; CDR2 reads SFDVKD.

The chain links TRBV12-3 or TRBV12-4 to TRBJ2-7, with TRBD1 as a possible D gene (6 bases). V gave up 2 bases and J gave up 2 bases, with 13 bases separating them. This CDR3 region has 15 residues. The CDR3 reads CASSLNRDAPYEQYF. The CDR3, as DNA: TGTGCCAGCAGTTTAAACAGGGACGCCCCCTACGAGCAGTACTTC.

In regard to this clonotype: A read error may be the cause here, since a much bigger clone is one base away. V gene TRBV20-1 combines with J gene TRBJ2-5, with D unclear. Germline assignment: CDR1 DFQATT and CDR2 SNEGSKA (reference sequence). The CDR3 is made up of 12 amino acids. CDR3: CSARPISETQCF. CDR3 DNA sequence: TGCAGTGCTAGGCCCATTAGTGAGACCCAGTGCTTC.

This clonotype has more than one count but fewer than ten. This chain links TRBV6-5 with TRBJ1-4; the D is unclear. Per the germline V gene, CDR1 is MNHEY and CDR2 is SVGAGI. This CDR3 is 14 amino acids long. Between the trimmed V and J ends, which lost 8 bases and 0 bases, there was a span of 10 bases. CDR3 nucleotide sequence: TGTGCCAGCCGGTACAGCTCAACTAATGAAAAACTGTTTTTT. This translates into CASRYSSTNEKLFF.

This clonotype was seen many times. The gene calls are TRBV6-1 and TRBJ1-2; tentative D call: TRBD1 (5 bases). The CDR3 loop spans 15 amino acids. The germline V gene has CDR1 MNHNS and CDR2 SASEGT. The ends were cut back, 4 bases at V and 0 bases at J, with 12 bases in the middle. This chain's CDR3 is CASSVLQGANYGYTF. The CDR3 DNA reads TGTGCCAGCAGTGTACTCCAGGGCGCTAACTATGGCTACACCTTC.

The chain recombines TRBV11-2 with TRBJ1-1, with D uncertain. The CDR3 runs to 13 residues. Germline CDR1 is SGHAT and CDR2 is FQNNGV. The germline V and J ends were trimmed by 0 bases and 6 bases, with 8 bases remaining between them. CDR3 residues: CASSLDRGSEAFF. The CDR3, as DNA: TGTGCCAGCAGCTTAGATCGAGGGTCTGAAGCTTTCTTT.

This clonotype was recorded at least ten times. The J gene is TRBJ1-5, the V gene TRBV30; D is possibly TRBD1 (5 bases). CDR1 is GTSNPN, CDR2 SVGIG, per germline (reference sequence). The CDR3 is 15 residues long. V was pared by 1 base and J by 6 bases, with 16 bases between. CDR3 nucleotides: TGTGCCTGGAGTGGAAGCGGGGGTATAGGTCAGCCCCAGCATTTT. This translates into CAWSGSGGIGQPQHF.

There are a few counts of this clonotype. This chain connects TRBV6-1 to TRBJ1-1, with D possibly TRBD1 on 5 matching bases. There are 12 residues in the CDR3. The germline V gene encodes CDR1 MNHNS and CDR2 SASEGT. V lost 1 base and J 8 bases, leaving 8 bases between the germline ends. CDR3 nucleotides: TGTGCCAGCAGTGAAGGAGGGGAAGAAGCTTTCTTT. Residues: CASSEGGEEAFF.

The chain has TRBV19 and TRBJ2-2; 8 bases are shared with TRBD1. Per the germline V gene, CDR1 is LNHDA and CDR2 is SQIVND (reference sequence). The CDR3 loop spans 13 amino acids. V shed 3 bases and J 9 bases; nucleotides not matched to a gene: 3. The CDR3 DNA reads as TGTGCCAGTAGTATTTCAGGGGGCCGGGAGCTGTTTTTT. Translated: CASSISGGRELFF.

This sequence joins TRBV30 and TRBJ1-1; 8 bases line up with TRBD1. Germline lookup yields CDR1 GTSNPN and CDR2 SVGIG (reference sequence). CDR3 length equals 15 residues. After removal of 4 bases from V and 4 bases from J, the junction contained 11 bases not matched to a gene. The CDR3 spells CAWTGGQGGTTEAFF. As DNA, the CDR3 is TGTGCCTGGACTGGAGGACAGGGCGGTACCACTGAAGCTTTCTTT.

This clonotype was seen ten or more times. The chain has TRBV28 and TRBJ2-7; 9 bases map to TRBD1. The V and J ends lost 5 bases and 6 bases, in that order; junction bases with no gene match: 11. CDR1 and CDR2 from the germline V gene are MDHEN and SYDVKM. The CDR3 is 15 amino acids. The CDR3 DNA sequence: TGTGCCAGCAGTACCTCCGGGACAGGGAAGGGCGAGCAGTACTTC. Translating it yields CASSTSGTGKGEQYF.

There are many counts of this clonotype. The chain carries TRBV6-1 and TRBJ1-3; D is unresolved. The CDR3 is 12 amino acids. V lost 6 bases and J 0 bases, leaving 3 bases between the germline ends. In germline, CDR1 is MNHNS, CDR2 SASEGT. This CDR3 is CASRDSGNTIYF. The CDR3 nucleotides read TGTGCCAGCAGGGACTCTGGAAACACCATATATTTT.

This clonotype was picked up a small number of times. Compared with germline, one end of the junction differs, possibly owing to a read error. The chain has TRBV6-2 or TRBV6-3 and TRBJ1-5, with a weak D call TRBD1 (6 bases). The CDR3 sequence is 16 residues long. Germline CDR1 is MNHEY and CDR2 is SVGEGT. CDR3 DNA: TGTGCCAGCAGTTCGACAGGCTCTGGGAGCAATCAGCCACAGCATTTT. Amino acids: CASSSTGSGSNQPQHF.

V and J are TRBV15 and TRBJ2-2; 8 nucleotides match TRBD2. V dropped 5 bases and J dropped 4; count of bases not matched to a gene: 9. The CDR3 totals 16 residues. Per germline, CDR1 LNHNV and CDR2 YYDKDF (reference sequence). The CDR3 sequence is CATSRHGGAGTGELFF. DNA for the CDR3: TGTGCCACCAGCCGCCACGGGGGGGCGGGCACCGGGGAGCTGTTTTTT.

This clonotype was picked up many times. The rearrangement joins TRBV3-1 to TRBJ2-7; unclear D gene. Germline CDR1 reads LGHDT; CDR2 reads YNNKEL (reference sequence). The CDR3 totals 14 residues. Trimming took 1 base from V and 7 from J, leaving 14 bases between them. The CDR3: CASSQGTLTGEQYF. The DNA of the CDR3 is TGTGCCAGCAGCCAAGGGACCCTTACGGGTGAGCAGTACTTC.

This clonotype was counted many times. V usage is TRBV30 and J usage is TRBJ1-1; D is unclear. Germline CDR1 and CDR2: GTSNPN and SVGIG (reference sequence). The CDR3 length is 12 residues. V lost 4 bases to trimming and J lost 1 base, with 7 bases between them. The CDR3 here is CAWKGSNTEAFF. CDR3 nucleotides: TGTGCCTGGAAAGGGTCGAACACTGAAGCTTTCTTT.

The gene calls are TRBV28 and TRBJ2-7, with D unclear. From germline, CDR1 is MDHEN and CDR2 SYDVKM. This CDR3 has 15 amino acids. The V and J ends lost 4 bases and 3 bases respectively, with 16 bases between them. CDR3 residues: CASSSPSGKGYEQYF. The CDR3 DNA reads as TGTGCCAGCAGTTCCCCTTCGGGCAAAGGCTACGAGCAGTACTTC.

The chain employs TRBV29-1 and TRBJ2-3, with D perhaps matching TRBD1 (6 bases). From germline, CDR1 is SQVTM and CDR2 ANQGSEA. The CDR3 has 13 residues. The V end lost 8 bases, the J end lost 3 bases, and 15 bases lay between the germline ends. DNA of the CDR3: TGCAGCTCCTTGTGGGGGCAGACAGATACGCAGTATTTT. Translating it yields CSSLWGQTDTQYF.

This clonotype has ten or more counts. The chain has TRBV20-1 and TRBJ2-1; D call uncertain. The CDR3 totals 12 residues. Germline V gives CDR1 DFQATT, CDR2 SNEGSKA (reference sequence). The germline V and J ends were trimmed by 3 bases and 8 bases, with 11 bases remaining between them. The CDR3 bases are TGCAGTGCTAGCAAAAGTTTTGATGAGCAGTTCTTC. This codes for CSASKSFDEQFF.

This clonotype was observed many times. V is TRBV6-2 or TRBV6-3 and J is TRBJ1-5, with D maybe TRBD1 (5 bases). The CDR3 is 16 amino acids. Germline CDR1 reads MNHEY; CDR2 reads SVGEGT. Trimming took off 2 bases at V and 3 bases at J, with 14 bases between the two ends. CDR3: CASSYGWRGVNQPQHF. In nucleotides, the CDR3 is TGTGCCAGCAGTTACGGATGGCGGGGGGTCAATCAGCCCCAGCATTTT.

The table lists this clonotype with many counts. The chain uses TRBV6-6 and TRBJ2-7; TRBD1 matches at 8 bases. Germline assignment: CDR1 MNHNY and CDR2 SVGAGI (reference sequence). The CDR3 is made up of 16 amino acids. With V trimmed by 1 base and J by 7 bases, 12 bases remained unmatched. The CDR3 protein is CASSYLEGQATMEQYF. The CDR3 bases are TGTGCCAGCAGTTACTTAGAGGGACAGGCCACCATGGAGCAGTACTTC.

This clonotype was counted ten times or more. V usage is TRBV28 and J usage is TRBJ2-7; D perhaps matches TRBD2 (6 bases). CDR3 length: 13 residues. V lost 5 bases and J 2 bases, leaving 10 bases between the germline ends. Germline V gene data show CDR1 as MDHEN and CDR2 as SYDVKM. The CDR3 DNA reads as TGTGCCAGCAGTACCGGGAGACCCTACGAGCAGTACTTC. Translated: CASSTGRPYEQYF. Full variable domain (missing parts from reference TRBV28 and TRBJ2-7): DVKVTQSSRYLVKRTGEKVFLECVQDMDHENMFWYRQDPGLGLRLIYFSYDVKMKEKGDIPEGYSVSREKKERFSLILESASTNQTSMYLCASSTGRPYEQYFGPGTRLTVT.

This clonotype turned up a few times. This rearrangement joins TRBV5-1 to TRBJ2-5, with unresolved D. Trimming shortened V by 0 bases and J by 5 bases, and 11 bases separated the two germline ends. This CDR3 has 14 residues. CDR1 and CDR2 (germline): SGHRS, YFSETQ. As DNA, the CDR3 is TGCGCCAGCAGCTTGGTAGCAGCCCAGGAGACCCAGTACTTC. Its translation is CASSLVAAQETQYF.

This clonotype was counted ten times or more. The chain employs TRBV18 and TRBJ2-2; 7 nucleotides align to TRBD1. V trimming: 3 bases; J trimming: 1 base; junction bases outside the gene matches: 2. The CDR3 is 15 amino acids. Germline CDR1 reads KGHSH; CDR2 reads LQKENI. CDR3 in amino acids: CASSPGTENTGELFF. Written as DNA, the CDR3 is TGTGCCAGCTCACCGGGGACAGAGAACACCGGGGAGCTGTTTTTT.

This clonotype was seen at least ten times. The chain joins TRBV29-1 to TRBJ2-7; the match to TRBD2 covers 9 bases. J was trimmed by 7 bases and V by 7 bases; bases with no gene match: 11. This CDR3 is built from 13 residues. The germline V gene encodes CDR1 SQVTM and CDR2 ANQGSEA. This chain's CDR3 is CSAGRAAGGEQYF. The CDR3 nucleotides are TGCAGCGCCGGAAGGGCAGCGGGGGGAGAGCAGTACTTC.

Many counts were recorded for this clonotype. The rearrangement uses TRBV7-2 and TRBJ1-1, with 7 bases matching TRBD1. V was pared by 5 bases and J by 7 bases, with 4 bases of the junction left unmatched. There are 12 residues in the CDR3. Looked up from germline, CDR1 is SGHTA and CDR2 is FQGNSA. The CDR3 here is CASSRTGLEAFF. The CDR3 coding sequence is TGTGCCAGCAGCCGGACAGGTCTTGAAGCTTTCTTT.

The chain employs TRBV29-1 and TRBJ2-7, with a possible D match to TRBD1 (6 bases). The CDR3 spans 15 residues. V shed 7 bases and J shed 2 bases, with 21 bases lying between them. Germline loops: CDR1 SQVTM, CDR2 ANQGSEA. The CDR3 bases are TGCAGCGCCCGAACCCGGGACATCCCAACCTACGAGCAGTACTTC. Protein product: CSARTRDIPTYEQYF.

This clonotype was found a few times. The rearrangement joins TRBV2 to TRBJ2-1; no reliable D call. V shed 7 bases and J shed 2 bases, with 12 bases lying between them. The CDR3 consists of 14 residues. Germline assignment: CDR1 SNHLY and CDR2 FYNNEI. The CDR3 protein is CASKGRSPYNEQFF. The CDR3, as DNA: TGTGCCAGCAAGGGAAGGTCGCCCTACAATGAGCAGTTCTTC.

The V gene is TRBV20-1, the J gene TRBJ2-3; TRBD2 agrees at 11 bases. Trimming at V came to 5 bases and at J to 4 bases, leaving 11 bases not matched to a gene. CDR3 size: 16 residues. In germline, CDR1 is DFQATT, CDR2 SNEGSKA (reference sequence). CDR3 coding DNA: TGCAGTGCTGAGCCCGTAGCGGGAGGGCGGTCAGATACGCAGTATTTT. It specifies CSAEPVAGGRSDTQYF.

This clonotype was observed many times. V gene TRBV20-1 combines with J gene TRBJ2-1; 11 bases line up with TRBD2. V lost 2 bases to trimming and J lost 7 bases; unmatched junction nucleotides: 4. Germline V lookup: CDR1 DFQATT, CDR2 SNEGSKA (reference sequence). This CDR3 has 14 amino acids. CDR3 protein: CSARSASGRNEQFF. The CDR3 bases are TGCAGTGCTAGATCGGCTAGCGGGAGGAATGAGCAGTTCTTC.

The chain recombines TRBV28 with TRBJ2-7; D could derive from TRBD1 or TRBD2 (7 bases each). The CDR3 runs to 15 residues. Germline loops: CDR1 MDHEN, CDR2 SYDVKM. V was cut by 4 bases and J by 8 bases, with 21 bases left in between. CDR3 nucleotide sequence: TGTGCCAGCAGTTCAGGGGGGGGTGCGGGGTTCAAGCAGTACTTC. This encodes CASSSGGGAGFKQYF.

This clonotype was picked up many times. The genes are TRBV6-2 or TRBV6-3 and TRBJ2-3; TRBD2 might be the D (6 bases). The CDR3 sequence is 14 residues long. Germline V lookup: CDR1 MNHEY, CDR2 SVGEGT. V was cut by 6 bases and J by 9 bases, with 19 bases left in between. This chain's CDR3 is CASSLAPWGDTQYF. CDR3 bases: TGTGCCAGCAGCTTAGCCCCCTGGGGGGACACGCAGTATTTT.